What follows is one T cell receptor beta chain and its context. Only in-frame clones appear in the TCRdb table, and some are missing; sequencing was by immunoSEQ multiplex PCR. The data show tens of thousands of clones, with over 80% seen just once and over 1% held by the top ten. This sample is part of a study of blood T cell repertoires in COVID-19. Trimming cost V 4 bases and J 0 bases, with 7 bases left between them. The CDR3 totals 13 residues. CDR1 and CDR2 from the germline V gene are SGHRS and YFSETQ. Sequenced material: peripheral blood. This TCR derives from a woman aged 40 to 49 with acute or convalescent COVID-19. The chain recombines TRBV5-1 with TRBJ1-2; D possibly corresponds to TRBD1 (6 bases). The CDR3 bases are TGCGCCAGCAGCGACAGGACTAACTATGGCTACACCTTC. This sequence encodes CASSDRTNYGYTF.